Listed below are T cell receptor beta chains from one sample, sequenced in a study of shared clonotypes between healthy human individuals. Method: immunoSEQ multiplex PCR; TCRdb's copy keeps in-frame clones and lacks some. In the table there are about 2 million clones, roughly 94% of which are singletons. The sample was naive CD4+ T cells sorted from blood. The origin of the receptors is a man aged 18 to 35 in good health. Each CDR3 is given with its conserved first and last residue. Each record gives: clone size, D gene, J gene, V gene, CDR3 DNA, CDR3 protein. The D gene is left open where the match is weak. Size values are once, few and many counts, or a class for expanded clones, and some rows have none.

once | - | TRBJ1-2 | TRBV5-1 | TGCGCCAGCAGCTTCAGCCCCACGCCTAACTATGGCTACACCTTC | CASSFSPTPNYGYTF
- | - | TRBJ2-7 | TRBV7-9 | TGTGCCAGCAGCTCAAGGGCTATGAGCTCCTACGAGCAGTACTTC | CASSSRAMSSYEQYF
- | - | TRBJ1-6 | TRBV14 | TGTGCCAGCAGCCGGGAGGGCTCCTATAATTCACCCCTCCACTTT | CASSREGSYNSPLHF
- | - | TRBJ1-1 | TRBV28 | TGTGCCAGCAGCGTACCTCGGAACACTGAAGCTTTCTTT | CASSVPRNTEAFF
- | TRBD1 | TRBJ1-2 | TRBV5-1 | TGCGCCAGCATGGAAGGGGGCGCGGGTGGCTACACCTTC | CASMEGGAGGYTF
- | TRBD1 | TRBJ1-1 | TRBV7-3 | TGTGCCAGCAGCTTATCTGGGACAGGCAGTGAAGCTTTCTTT | CASSLSGTGSEAFF
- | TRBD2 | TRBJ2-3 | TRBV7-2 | TGTGCCAGCAGCTTAGTTCCGGGAGGGCCTTCCAAGAAGGCGCAGTATTTT | CASSLVPGGPSKKAQYF
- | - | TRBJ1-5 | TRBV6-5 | TGTGCCAGCAGTTACGGAAGGGCGCATCAGCCCCAGCATTTT | CASSYGRAHQPQHF
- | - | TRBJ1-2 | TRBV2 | TGTGCCAGCAGTGTAGGGGGGGGAATAGGCTACACCTTC | CASSVGGGIGYTF
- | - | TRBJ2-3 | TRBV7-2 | TGTGCCAGCAGCTTAGGGGGGAGGCCCGATACGCAGTATTTT | CASSLGGRPDTQYF
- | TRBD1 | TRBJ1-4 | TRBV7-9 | TGTGCCAGCAGCTTAGGAACAGGGGGGAACGAAAAACTGTTTTTT | CASSLGTGGNEKLFF
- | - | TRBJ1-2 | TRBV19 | TGTGCCAGTAGTATAAACAGGGCCTATGGCTACACCTTC | CASSINRAYGYTF
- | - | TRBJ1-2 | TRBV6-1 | TGTGCCAGCAGCCTTACTAGGGCGGTCTATGGCTACACCTTC | CASSLTRAVYGYTF
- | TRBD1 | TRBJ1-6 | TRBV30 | TGTGCCTGGAGAAAACCGACAGGGACTAATTCACCCCTCCACTTT | CAWRKPTGTNSPLHF
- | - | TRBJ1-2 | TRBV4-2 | TGTGCCAGCAGCCTCCCTAACTATGGCTACACCTTC | CASSLPNYGYTF
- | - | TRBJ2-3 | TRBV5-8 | TGTGCCAGCAGCTTGGGATACGGGACCCGGCGGACAGATACGCAGTATTTT | CASSLGYGTRRTDTQYF
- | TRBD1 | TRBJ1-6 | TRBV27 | TGTGCCAGCAGTCCCGGGACAGGGCTGCGGGATTCACCCCTCCACTTT | CASSPGTGLRDSPLHF
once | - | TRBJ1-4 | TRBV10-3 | TGTGCCATCAGTGAGATGATGGGGGCGACTAATGAAAAACTGTTTTTT | CAISEMMGATNEKLFF
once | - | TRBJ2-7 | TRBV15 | TGTGCCACCAGCAGAGATGTCTCAGCGAGCAGAGCGTACGAGCAGTACTTC | CATSRDVSASRAYEQYF
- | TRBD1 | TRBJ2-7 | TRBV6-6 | TGTGCCAGCAGTTACTCGACAGGGGTTGGCGAGCAGTACTTC | CASSYSTGVGEQYF
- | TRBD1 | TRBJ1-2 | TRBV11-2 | TGTGCCAGCAGTCAGGGGGGCTATGGCTACACCTTC | CASSQGGYGYTF
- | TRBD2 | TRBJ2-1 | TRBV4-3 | TGCGCCAGCAGCCAAGATTGGGGACTAGTTTACAATGAGCAGTTCTTC | CASSQDWGLVYNEQFF
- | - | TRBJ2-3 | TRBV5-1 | TGCGCCAGCAGCTTGGGACAGCCAGATACGCAGTATTTT | CASSLGQPDTQYF
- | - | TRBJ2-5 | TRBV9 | TGTGCCAGCAGCGTTAGCCCACAAGAGACCCAGTACTTC | CASSVSPQETQYF
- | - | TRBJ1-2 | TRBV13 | TGTGCCAGCAGCTCTATAATACAGGGAACAGGACTTAACTATGGCTACACCTTC | CASSSIIQGTGLNYGYTF
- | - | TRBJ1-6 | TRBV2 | TGTGCCAGCAGTGAACAGCTGGGTTCACCCCTCCACTTT | CASSEQLGSPLHF
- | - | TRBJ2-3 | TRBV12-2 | TGTGCAAGTCGCTTAGCGCGGGCGGGTTCAGATACGCAGTATTTT | CASRLARAGSDTQYF
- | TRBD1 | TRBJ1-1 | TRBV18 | TGTGCCAGCTCACCACGAACAGGGGTCACTGAAGCTTTCTTT | CASSPRTGVTEAFF
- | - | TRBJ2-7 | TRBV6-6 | TGTGCCAGCAGTTACCTACGCGGGATTTACGAGCAGTACTTC | CASSYLRGIYEQYF
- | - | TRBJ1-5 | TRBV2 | TGTGCCAGCAGTGGGGGTGAGGGCAATCAGCCCCAGCATTTT | CASSGGEGNQPQHF
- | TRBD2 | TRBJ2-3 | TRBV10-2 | TGCGCCAGCAGTGGACTAGCGTTTCCGGGTCCAGGAGATACGCAGTATTTT | CASSGLAFPGPGDTQYF
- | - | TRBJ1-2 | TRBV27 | TGTGCCAGCAGAAGAAGGGACGGAGGAGTTGCCGGGGGCTACACCTTC | CASRRRDGGVAGGYTF
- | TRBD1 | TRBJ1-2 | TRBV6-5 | TGTGCCAGCGGGAGACAGGGGGCCAACTATGGCTACACCTTC | CASGRQGANYGYTF
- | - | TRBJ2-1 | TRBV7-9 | TGTGCCAGCAGCTTAGTTTGGGGCGGCGGGTCCTACAATGAGCAGTTCTTC | CASSLVWGGGSYNEQFF
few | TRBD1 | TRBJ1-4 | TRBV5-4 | TGTGCCAGCAGCTTGGGACAGGGTAGCGAAAAACTGTTTTTT | CASSLGQGSEKLFF
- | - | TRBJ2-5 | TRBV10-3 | TGTGCCATCGGGGAAATCGAGACCCAGTACTTC | CAIGEIETQYF
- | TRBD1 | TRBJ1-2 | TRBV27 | TGTGCCAGCAGTTCAAGACAGGGGGCGCGGAATGGCTACACCTTC | CASSSRQGARNGYTF
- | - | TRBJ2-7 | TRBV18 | TGTGCCAGCTCACCACGAATCCAGTTCGAGCAGTACTTC | CASSPRIQFEQYF
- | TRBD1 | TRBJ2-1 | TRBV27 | TGTGCCAGCAGTCCGTCGACAGGGGGCGCGAAGTTCTTC | CASSPSTGGAKFF
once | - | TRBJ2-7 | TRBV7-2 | TGTGCCAGCAGCTTGGGGGGAGTCTACGAGCAGTACTTC | CASSLGGVYEQYF
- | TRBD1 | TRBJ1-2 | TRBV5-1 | TGCGCCAGCAGCTTAGGACAGGGGGGCTATGGCTACACCTTC | CASSLGQGGYGYTF
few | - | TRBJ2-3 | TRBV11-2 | TGTGCCAGCAGCTTAGATTTGGGGTCGGGGGATACGCAGTATTTT | CASSLDLGSGDTQYF
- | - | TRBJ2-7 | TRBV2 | TGTGCCAGCAGGGGGACCTTTGGGTTATACTACGAGCAGTACTTC | CASRGTFGLYYEQYF
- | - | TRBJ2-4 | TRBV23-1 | TGCGCCAGCAGCCTAAACGGGACGGACAAAAACATTCAGTACTTC | CASSLNGTDKNIQYF
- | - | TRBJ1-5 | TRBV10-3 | TGTGCCATCAGTGAAAGGGGGGATCAGCCCCAGCATTTT | CAISERGDQPQHF
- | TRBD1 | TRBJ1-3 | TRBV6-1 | TGTGCCAGCAGTGAAAGACAGGGAACTGGAAACACCATATATTTT | CASSERQGTGNTIYF
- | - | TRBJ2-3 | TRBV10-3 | TGTGCCATCAGTGGAATTAATCCGGGGGCGGGCACAGATACGCAGTATTTT | CAISGINPGAGTDTQYF
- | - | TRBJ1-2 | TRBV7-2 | TGTGCCAGCAGCTCCCACCGGGACAACTATGGCTACACCTTC | CASSSHRDNYGYTF
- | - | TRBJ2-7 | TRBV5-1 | TGCGCCAGCAGCTTGTGGATCGAATCCTACGAGCAGTACTTC | CASSLWIESYEQYF
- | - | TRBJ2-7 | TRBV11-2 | TGTGCCAGCAGCTTAGATGTGGTCTCCTACGAGCAGTACTTC | CASSLDVVSYEQYF
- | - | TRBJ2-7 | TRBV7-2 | TGTGCCAGCAGACAAGCTGCGGGGCCCACCTACGAGCAGTACTTC | CASRQAAGPTYEQYF
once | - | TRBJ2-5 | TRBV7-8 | TGTGCCAGCAGCCCATCCCCCGATGCCCAGTACTTC | CASSPSPDAQYF
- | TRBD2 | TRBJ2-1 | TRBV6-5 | TGTGCCAGCAGTCGGACTAGCGGGAACGAGCAGTTCTTC | CASSRTSGNEQFF
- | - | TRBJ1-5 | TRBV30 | TGTGCCTGGAGCGCGATTGGGGGAGGTGGCAATCAGCCCCAGCATTTT | CAWSAIGGGGNQPQHF
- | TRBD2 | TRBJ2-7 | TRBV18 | TGTGCCAGCTCGCCGTGGTTTATGAGCGGGAGCTCCTACGAGCAGTACTTC | CASSPWFMSGSSYEQYF
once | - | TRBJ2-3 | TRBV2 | TGTGCCAGCAGTGAAACCCGGAGCACAGATACGCAGTATTTT | CASSETRSTDTQYF
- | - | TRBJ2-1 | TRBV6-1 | TGTGCCAGCAGAAAAAGTTCTTACAATGAGCAGTTCTTC | CASRKSSYNEQFF
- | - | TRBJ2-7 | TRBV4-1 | TGCGCCAGCAGCCAGCCGGAGGGACAGCCACTCTACGAGCAGTACTTC | CASSQPEGQPLYEQYF
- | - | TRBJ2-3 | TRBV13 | TGTGCCAGCAGCCGGGGACTTCCAATCTTCACAGATACGCAGTATTTT | CASSRGLPIFTDTQYF
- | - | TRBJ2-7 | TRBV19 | TGTGCCAGTAGTATACCGGGCGGCGGGTACGAGCAGTACTTC | CASSIPGGGYEQYF